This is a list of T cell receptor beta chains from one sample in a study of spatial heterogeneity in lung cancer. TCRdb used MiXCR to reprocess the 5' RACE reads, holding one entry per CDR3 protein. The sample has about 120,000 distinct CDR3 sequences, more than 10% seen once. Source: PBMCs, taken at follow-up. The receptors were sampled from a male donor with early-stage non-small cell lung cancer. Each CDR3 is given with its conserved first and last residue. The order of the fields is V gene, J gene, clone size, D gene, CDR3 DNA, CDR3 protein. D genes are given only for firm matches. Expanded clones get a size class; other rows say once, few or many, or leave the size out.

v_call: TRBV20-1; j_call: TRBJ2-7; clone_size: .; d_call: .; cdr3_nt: TGCAGTGCCTCCCGGGTTAGAGGATACGAGCAGTACTTC; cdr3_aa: CSASRVRGYEQYF
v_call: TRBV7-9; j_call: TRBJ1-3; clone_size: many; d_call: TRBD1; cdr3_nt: TGTGCCAGCAGCCCGGACAGGGCTGGAAACACCATATATTTT; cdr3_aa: CASSPDRAGNTIYF
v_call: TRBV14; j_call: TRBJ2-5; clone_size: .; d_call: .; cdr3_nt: TGTGCCAGCAGCCAAGGACAGTACCAAGAGACCCAGTACTTC; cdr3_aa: CASSQGQYQETQYF
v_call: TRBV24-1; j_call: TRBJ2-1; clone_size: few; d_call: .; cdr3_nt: TGTGCCACCAGTGAATTTGGGCGATCCCGTCGGAATGAGCAGTTCTTC; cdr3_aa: CATSEFGRSRRNEQFF
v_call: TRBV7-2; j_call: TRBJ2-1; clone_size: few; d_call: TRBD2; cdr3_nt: TGTGCCAGCAGCGCCGGACTAGCGGGGGGGAATGAGCAGTTCTTC; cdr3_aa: CASSAGLAGGNEQFF
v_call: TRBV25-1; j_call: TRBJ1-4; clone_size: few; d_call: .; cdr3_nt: TGTGCCAGCAGTCTGTCTGGGTACCTTGGAAAACTGTTTTTT; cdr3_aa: CASSLSGYLGKLFF
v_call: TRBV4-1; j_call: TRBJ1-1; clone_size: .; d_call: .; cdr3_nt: TGCGCCAGCAGCCATTTCGGGCGGCGGACTGAAGCTTTCTTT; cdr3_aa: CASSHFGRRTEAFF
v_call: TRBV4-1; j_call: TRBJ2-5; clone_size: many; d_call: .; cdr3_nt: TGCGCCAGCAGCCCCGTCCCCGGGACCCAGTACTTC; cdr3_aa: CASSPVPGTQYF
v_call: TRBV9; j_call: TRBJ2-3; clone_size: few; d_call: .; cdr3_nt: TGTGCCAGCAGCGTTTTACTAAGCGATACGCAGTATTTT; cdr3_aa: CASSVLLSDTQYF
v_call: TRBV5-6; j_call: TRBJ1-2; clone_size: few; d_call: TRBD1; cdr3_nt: TGTGCCAGCAGCTCTGACAGGGGGCGTCTCTATGGCTACACCTTC; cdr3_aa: CASSSDRGRLYGYTF
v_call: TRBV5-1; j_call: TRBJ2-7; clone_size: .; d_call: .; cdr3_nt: TGCGCCAGCAGCTGGGCATCGGACGCCTACGAGCAGTACTTC; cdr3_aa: CASSWASDAYEQYF
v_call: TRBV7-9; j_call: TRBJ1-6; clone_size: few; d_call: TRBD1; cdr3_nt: TGTGCCAGCAGCTTGGGACAGGGAGTAAACTCCTATAATTCACCCCTCCACTTT; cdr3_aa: CASSLGQGVNSYNSPLHF
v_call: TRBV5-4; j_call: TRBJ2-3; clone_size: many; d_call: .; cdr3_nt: TGTGCCAGCAGCTTGGGAGAAAGCACAGATACGCAGTATTTT; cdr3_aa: CASSLGESTDTQYF
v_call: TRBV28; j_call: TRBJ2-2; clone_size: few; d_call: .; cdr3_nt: TGTGCCAGCAGTTTATCGGATTTCACCGGGGAGCTGTTTTTT; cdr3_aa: CASSLSDFTGELFF
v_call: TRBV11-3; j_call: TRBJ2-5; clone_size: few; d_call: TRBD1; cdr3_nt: TGTGCCAGCAGCCGGACGGGACAGGGCCCGACGAAGACCCAGTACTTC; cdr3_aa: CASSRTGQGPTKTQYF
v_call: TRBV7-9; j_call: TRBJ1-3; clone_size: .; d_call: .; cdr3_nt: TGTGCCAGCAGCCTCCACAGCCTACGCTCTGGAAACACCATATATTTT; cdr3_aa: CASSLHSLRSGNTIYF
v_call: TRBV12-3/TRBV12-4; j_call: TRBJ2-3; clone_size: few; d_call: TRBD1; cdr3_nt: TGTGCCAGCAGTCGGGACAGGGCAGATACGCAGTATTTT; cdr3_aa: CASSRDRADTQYF
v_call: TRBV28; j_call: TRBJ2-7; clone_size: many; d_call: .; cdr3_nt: TGTGCCAGCAGTTTAAGGGACCCGACCTACGAGCAGTACTTC; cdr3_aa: CASSLRDPTYEQYF
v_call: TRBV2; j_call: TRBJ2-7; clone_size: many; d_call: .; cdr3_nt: TGTGCCAGCAGTGAAGCGCGCGCGTCCTTCCCCGGGCAGTACTTC; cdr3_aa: CASSEARASFPGQYF
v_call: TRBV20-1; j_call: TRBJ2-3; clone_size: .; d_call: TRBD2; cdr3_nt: TGCAGTGCTCTCCCCAGTGCTAGCGGGGTCACAGATACGCAGTATTTT; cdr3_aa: CSALPSASGVTDTQYF
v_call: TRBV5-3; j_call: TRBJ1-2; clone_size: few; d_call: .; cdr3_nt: TGTGCCAGAAGCGGACGACGGAATAACTATGGCTACACCTTC; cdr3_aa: CARSGRRNNYGYTF
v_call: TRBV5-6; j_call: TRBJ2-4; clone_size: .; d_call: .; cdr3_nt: TGTGCCAGCAGCTTGGGGAGTCTCACCCTAGCCAAAAACATTCAGTACTTC; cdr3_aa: CASSLGSLTLAKNIQYF
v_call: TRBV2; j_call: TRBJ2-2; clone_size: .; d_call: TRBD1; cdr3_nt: TGTGCCAGCATCCAACAGGGGGCGACCGGGGAGCTGTTTTTT; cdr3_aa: CASIQQGATGELFF
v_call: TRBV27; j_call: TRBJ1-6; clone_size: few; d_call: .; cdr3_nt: TGTGCCAGCAGTCGGGACTCCTTGAGCTCCTATAATTCACCCCTCCACTTT; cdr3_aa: CASSRDSLSSYNSPLHF
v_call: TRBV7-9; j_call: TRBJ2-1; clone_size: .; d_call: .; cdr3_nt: TGTGCCAGCAGCTCCCTCAGGCGAGATGAGCAGTTCTTC; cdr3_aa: CASSSLRRDEQFF
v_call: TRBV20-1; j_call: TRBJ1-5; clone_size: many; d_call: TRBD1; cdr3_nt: TGCAGTGTGGGACAGTCTAGCAATCAGCCCCAGCATTTT; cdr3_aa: CSVGQSSNQPQHF
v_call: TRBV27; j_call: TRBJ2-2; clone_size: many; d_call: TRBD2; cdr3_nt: TGTGCCAGCAGTACCCTCCGGGGCGCGGGGGCCGGGGAGCTGTTTTTT; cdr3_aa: CASSTLRGAGAGELFF
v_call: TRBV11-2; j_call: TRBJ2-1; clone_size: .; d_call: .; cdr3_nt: TGTGCCACTTCAGCTACGGGTCTAGAGCAGTTCTTC; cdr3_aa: CATSATGLEQFF
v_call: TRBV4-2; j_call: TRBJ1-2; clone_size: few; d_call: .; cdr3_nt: TGTGCCAGCAGCCAAGCCGGGGGAAACTATGGCTACACCTTC; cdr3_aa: CASSQAGGNYGYTF
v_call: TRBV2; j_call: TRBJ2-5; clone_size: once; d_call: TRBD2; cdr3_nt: TGTGCCAGCAATCGGGAGACTAGCGCCATCCAAGAGACCCAGTACTTC; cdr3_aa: CASNRETSAIQETQYF
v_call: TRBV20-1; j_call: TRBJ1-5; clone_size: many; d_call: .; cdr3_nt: TGCAGTGCCAGACAGATTGAGAGCAATCAGCCCCAGCATTTT; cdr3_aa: CSARQIESNQPQHF
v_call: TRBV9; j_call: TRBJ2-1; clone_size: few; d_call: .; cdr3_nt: TGTGCCAGCAGCGTAGATCAGGATGATAATGAGCAGTTCTTC; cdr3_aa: CASSVDQDDNEQFF
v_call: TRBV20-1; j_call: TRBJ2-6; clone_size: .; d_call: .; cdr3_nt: TGCAGTGCTAGCCAGGACTCTGGGGCCAACGTCCTGACTTTC; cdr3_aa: CSASQDSGANVLTF
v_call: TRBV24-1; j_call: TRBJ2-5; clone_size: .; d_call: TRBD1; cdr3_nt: TGTGCCACCCTCGCCGGGACAGCCAATACTTACCAAGAGACCCAGTACTTC; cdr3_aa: CATLAGTANTYQETQYF
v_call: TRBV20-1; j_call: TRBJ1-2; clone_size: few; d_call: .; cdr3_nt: TGCAGTGCTAGAGTTCCTGACAGCTATGGCTACACCTTC; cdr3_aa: CSARVPDSYGYTF
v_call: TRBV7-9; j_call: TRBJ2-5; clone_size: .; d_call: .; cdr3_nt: TGTGCCAGCAGCCCATCGGGGACACACAAAGAGACCCAGTACTTC; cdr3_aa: CASSPSGTHKETQYF
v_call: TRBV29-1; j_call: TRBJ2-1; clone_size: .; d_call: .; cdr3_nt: TGCAGCGTTGATCGGGGGCCTAATGTCTACAATGAGCAGTTCTTC; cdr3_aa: CSVDRGPNVYNEQFF
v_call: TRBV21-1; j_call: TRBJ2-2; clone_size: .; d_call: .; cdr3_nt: TGTGCCAGCAGCAAAACCAAAAGGACAGGGGACACCGGGGAGCTGTTTTTT; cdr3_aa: CASSKTKRTGDTGELFF
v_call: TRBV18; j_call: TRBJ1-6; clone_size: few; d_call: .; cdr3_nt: TGTGCCAGCTCACCAGAACTGGATTCACCCCTCCACTTT; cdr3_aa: CASSPELDSPLHF
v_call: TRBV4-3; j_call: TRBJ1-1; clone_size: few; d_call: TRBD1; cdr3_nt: TGCGCCAGCAGCCGAAAGACAGGGACCAACACTGAAGCTTTCTTT; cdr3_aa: CASSRKTGTNTEAFF
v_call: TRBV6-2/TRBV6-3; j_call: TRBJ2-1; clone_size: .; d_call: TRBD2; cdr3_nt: TGTGCCAGCAGACCCCCAGGCGGGAGGGAGCAGTTCTTC; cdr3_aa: CASRPPGGREQFF
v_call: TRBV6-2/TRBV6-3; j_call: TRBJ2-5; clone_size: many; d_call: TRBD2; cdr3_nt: TGTGCCAGCAGTTACTCGGGGAGCGGGGGGCTGCAAGAGACCCAGTACTTC; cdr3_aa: CASSYSGSGGLQETQYF
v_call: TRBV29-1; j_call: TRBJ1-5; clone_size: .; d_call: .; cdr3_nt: TGCAGCGCCAGGACGGGCAGGGAGCCCCAGCATTTT; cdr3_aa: CSARTGREPQHF
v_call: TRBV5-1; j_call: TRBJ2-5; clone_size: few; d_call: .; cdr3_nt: TGCGCCAGCGGTCAACAAGAGACCCAGTACTTC; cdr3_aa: CASGQQETQYF
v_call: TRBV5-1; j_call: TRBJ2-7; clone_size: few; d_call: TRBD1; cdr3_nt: TGCGCCAGCAGAGGGACAGGGGTGTTCGAGCAGTACTTC; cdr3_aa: CASRGTGVFEQYF
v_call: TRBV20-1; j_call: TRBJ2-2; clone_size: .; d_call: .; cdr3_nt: TGCAGTGCTTCCGGACTTGCCACCGGGGAGCTGTTTTTT; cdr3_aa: CSASGLATGELFF
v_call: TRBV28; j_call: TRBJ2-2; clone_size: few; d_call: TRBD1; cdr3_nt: TGTGCCAGCATCGGACAGGGGGCCTACGGGGAGCTGTTTTTT; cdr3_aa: CASIGQGAYGELFF
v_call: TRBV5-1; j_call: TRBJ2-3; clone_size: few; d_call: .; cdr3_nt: TGCGCCAGCAGCTTGGGGACCACGGCGGATACGCAGTATTTT; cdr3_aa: CASSLGTTADTQYF
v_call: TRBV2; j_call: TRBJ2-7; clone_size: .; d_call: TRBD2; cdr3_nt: TGTGCCAGCACCTGGAGGGGTAGCGGGGGCTACTCCTACGAGCAGTACTTC; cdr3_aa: CASTWRGSGGYSYEQYF
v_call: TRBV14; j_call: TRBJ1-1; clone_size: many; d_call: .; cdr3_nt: TGTGCCAGCAGCTCTGGGGGAGGGGCTGAAGCTTTCTTT; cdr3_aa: CASSSGGGAEAFF
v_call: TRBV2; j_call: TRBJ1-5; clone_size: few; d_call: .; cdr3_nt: TGTGCCAGCAGTCGCGACGTGTTAAGCAATCAGCCCCAGCATTTT; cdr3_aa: CASSRDVLSNQPQHF
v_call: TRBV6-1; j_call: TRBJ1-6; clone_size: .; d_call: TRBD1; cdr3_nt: TGTGCCAGCAGGGGACAGGGGGGCGATTCACCCCTCCACTTT; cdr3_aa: CASRGQGGDSPLHF
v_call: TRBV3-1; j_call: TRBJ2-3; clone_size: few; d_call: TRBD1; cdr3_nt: TGTGCCAGCAGCCTCCGCAGAGCCGGGACAGGCACAGATACGCAGTATTTT; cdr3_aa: CASSLRRAGTGTDTQYF
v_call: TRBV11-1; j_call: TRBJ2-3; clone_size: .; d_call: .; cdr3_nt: TGTGCCAGCAGCTTCTGGGGCCGGACAGATACGCAGTATTTT; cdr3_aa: CASSFWGRTDTQYF